This T cell receptor (beta chain) was obtained from a study of T-cell memory formation after mild COVID-19. The germline V gene has CDR1 SGHVS and CDR2 FQNEAQ. The CDR3 covers 16 residues. V dropped 6 bases and J dropped 5 bases, with 22 bases sitting between them. TCRdb reanalysed the 5' RACE reads using MiXCR and keeps one entry per CDR3 protein. The sample has around 180,000 distinct CDR3 sequences, approximately 17% seen once. In its sample, this clonotype was seen a few times. This chain connects TRBV7-8 to TRBJ2-5; tentative D call: TRBD1 (6 bases). The sequence derives from a man aged 18 to 30 who had mild COVID-19 (a few samples of this study predate the infection). Cell type and time point are not known. The sequencing sample was made of PBMCs or a T cell subset sorted from them (not recorded which). Here the CDR3 reads CASRGSHRARVETQYF. CDR3 nucleotide sequence: TGTGCCAGCAGAGGCTCCCACAGGGCTAGGGTGGAGACCCAGTACTTC.